Detailed here is one TCR beta chain. Its antigen is unknown. Time point described: sample taken at primary tumor resection. Without sorting, whole RNA was sequenced from tumor, nontumor lung or frozen PBMC. On each TCR cDNA molecule, a unique molecular identifier was present. TCRdb re-called the 5' RACE reads with MiXCR, one entry per CDR3 protein. In the table there are 2,500 to 3,000 distinct CDR3 sequences, 45% to 55% of which are singletons. The source of the sample is a study of spatial heterogeneity in lung cancer. The overall study: The study consistently detected more beta-chain than alpha-chain sequences. Whole-study results and caveats: Tumors with more nonsynonymous mutations had more expanded intratumoral alpha and beta TCRs.

Germline lookup yields CDR1 SGHTA and CDR2 FQGTGA. Trimming took off 2 bases at V and 5 bases at J, with 9 bases between the two ends. The CDR3 consists of 13 residues. This material consisted of lung tumor tissue, taken at surgery. This clonotype was sampled from a male donor with early-stage non-small cell lung cancer. This sequence joins TRBV7-3 and TRBJ1-1; weak D call: TRBD1 (6 bases). The CDR3 DNA is TGTGCCAGCAGCTTAGGCGGACAGACTGAAGCTTTCTTT. As protein: CASSLGGQTEAFF.